The T cell receptor (beta chain) under discussion was sequenced for a study of shared clonotypes between healthy human individuals. Broader study findings: Clonotype sharing among donors likely depends on sequencing depth.

As to this clone: Its matching antigen is unknown. The sample carries other DNA sequences with the same CDR3.

Sequenced by immunoSEQ multiplex PCR; TCRdb stores in-frame clones only, minus some. The table lists fewer than 650,000 clones, over 65% of them singletons. V lost 0 bases, J lost 0 bases, and 4 bases lay in between. Germline CDR1 is SGDLS and CDR2 is YYNGEE. This CDR3 comprises 13 residues. V and J are TRBV9 and TRBJ2-7; no clear D gene. Sequencing input: PBMCs. The clonotype was recovered from a woman aged 40-49 years in good health. Some clones in this sample may be carry-over from other donors' samples. The CDR3 protein is CASSVGPSYEQYF. CDR3 DNA: TGTGCCAGCAGCGTAGGCCCCTCCTACGAGCAGTACTTC.